Included here is one T cell receptor beta chain sequence, with context. This entry is derived from a study of blood T cell repertoires in COVID-19. CDR1 and CDR2 from the germline V gene are LNHDA and SQIVND (reference sequence). The V end was cut by 1 base, the J end by 8 bases, with 11 bases between. The CDR3 totals 13 residues. Assignment of participants to cohorts was predicated upon participant-reported clinical history. Assay used: immunoSEQ multiplex PCR; TCRdb lists only in-frame clones, some missing. The sample has about 130,000 clones, under 85% seen once. The V gene is TRBV19, the J gene TRBJ1-2; tentatively, D is TRBD1 (6 bases). The origin of this receptor is a man aged 25 to 40 who had recovered from COVID-19. Material for sequencing was PBMCs or T cells enriched from blood (not recorded which). In DNA, the CDR3 is TGTGCCAGTAGTATAGGGGCAGGGGACGGCTACACCTTC. This codes for CASSIGAGDGYTF.